This T cell receptor (beta chain) is from a study of blood T cell repertoires in COVID-19. Study summary: Specimens from acute and convalescent COVID-19 originated in the United States, Italy and Spain. Sources were T cells, B-cell-depleted T cells, or PBMCs; the material itself was cDNA or gDNA.

The CDR3 extends over 11 amino acids. The V and J ends lost 5 bases and 10 bases respectively, with 12 bases between them. Looked up from germline, CDR1 is LGHDT and CDR2 is YNNKEL (reference sequence). Authors' methods: Reference gene primers were amplified, and this amplification served to estimate nucleated cell counts. This table comes from immunoSEQ multiplex PCR, and its TCRdb copy is limited to in-frame clones, with some not included. V and J calls and clone size come straight from that table; D and trimming were deduced from the DNA. Of 100,000 to 150,000 clones detected, about four fifths appear once; the ten largest clones hold approximately 10%.

This sequence was found in a man aged 60 to 75 with acute or convalescent COVID-19. The chain has TRBV3-1 (or the pseudogene TRBV3-2) and TRBJ2-7; D perhaps matches TRBD1 (5 bases). Sample: peripheral blood. The CDR3: CASSLGLDQYF. The CDR3 DNA reads as TGTGCCAGCAGCTTGGGGCTAGATCAGTACTTC.